This TCR beta chain was sequenced during a study of OX40 agonist ivuxolimab in advanced cancers. The method was immunoSEQ multiplex PCR; TCRdb's version includes in-frame clones alone and lacks a portion of them. The data contain 90,000 to 100,000 clones, roughly nine tenths of them singletons. Details on this clone: Antigen unknown.

Study-wide points: Some patients who did not respond also had low normalized T-cell clonal expansion.

This CDR3 has 15 amino acids. The V gene lost 4 bases and the J gene lost 0 bases, with 10 bases spanning the gap. Germline V gene data show CDR1 as KGHSH and CDR2 as LQKENI. This TCR was recovered from an adult with an advanced solid tumor such as melanoma, head and neck, liver or kidney cancer. The specimen comprised CD4+ or CD8+ T cells sorted from blood, sampled in a trial of the OX40 agonist ivuxolimab. The chain combines TRBV18 with TRBJ2-1; D not certain. The DNA for the CDR3 is TGTGCCAGCTCACTGCCCAGTAGCTCCTACAATGAGCAGTTCTTC. It encodes CASSLPSSSYNEQFF.